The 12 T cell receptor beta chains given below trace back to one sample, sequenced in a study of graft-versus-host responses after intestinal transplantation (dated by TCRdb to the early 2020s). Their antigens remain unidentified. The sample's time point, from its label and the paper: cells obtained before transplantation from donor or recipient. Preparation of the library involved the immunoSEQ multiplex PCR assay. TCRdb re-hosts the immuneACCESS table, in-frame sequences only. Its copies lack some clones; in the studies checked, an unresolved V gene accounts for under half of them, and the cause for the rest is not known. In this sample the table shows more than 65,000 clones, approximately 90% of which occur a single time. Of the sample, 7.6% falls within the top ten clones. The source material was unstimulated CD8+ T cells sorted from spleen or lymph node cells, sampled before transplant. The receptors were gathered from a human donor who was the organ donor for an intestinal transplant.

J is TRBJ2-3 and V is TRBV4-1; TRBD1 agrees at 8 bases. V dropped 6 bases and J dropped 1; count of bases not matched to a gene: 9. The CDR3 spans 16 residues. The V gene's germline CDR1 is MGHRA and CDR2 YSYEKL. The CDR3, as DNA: TGCGCCAGCAGGGCCCCAGGGGGCTCAGGCACAGATACGCAGTATTTT. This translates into CASRAPGGSGTDTQYF.

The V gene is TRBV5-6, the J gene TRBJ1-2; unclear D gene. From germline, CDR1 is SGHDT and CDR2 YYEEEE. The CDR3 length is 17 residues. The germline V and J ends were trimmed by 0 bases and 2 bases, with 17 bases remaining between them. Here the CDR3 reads CASSLGRPMPTNYGYTF. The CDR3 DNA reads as TGTGCCAGCAGCTTGGGGCGACCGATGCCAACGAACTATGGCTACACCTTC.

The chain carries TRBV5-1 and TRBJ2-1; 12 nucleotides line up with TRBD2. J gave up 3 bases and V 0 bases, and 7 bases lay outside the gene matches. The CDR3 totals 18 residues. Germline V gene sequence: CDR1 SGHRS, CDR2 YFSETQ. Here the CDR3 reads CASSLGLAGVSYYNEQFF. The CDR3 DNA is TGCGCCAGCAGCTTGGGACTAGCGGGAGTAAGTTACTACAATGAGCAGTTCTTC.

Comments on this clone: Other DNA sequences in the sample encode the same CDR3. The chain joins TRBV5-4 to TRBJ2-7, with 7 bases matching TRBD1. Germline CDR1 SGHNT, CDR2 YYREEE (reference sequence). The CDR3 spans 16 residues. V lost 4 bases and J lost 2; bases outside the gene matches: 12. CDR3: CASSPGPTGTAYEQYF. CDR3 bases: TGTGCCAGCAGCCCGGGTCCGACAGGGACGGCCTACGAGCAGTACTTC.

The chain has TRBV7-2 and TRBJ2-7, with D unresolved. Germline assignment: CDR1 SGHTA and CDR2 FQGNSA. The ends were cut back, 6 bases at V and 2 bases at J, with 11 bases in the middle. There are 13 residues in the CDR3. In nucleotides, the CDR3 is TGTGCCAGCAGGCCGGTCGCAACCTACGAGCAGTACTTC. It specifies CASRPVATYEQYF.

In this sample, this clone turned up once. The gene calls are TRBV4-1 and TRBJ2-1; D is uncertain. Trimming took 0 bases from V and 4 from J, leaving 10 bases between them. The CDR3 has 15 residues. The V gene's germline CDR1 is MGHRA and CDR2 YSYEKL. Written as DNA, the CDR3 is TGCGCCAGCAGCCAAGACCAGCCCCCTTACAATGAGCAGTTCTTC. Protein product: CASSQDQPPYNEQFF.

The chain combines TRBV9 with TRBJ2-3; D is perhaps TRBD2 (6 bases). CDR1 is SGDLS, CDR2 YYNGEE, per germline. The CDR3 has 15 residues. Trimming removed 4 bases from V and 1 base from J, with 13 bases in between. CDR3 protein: CASSLGGGGTDTQYF. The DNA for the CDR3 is TGTGCCAGCAGCCTCGGGGGTGGCGGCACAGATACGCAGTATTTT.

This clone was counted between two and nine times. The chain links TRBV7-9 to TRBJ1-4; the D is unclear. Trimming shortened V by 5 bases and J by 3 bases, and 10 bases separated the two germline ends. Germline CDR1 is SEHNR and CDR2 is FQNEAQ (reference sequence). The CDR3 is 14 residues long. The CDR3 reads CASSTSGANEKLFF. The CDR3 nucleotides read TGTGCCAGCAGCACCAGCGGAGCTAATGAAAAACTGTTTTTT.

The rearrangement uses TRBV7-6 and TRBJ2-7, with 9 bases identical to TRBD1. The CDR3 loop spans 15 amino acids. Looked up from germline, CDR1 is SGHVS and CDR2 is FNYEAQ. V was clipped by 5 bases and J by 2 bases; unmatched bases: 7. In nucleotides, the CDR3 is TGTGCCAGCAGCCCCCGGGACAGGGTCCCCTACGAGCAGTACTTC. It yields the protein CASSPRDRVPYEQYF. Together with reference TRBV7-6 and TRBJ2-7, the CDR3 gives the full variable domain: GAGVSQSPRYKVTKRGQDVALRCDPISGHVSLYWYRQALGQGPEFLTYFNYEAQQDKSGLPNDRFSAERPEGSISTLTIQRTEQRDSAMYRCASSPRDRVPYEQYFGPGTRLTVT.

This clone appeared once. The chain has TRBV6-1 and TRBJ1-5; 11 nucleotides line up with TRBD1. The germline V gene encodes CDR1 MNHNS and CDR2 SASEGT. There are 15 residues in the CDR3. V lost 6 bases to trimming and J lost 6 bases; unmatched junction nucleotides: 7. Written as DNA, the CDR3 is TGTGCCAGCAGGGAGGACAGGGGGCGGGTTCAGCCCCAGCATTTT. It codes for CASREDRGRVQPQHF.

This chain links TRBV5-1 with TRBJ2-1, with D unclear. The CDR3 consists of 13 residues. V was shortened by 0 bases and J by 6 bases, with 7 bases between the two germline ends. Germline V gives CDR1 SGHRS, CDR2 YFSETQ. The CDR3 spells CASSLVLGNEQFF. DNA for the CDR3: TGCGCCAGCAGCTTGGTTCTGGGCAATGAGCAGTTCTTC.

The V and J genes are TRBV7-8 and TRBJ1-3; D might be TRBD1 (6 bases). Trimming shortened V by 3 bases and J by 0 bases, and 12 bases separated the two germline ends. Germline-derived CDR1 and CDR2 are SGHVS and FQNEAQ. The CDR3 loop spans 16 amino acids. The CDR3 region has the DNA TGTGCCAGCAGCTTTAGGGGGGCCTTCTCTGGAAACACCATATATTTT. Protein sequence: CASSFRGAFSGNTIYF.